The 30 T cell receptor beta chains in this list originate from one sample, sequenced in a study of cytomegalovirus exposure and HLA in healthy donors (dated by TCRdb to about 2017). Receptor libraries were prepared by the immunoSEQ multiplex PCR assay. A mixture of 60 forward primers for TCR Vbeta segments and 13 reverse primers for TCR Jbeta segments was used in the multiplex PCR. Sourced from immuneACCESS, this table was stored by TCRdb with only in-frame sequences that have V and J called. A share of the clones is absent; for the studies checked, an unresolved V gene accounts for under half, and the remainder has no known explanation. This sample's table lists around 200,000 clones. The top ten hold about 0.8% of the sample. The sample was PBMCs. These receptors were taken from a woman in her late teens or twenties in good health and CMV-seropositive.

CDR3 protein: CASSLEGGAGYTF. Written as DNA, the CDR3 is TGTGCCAGCAGCTTGGAGGGGGGGGCCGGCTACACCTTC. This rearrangement joins TRBV7-2 to TRBJ1-2; weak D call: TRBD1 (6 bases). The germline CDR1 and CDR2 sequences are SGHTA and FQGNSA. Trimming left V 3 bases short and J 8 bases short, with 13 bases between. This CDR3 contains 13 residues.

The chain carries TRBV4-3 and TRBJ2-7, with a tentative D call TRBD1 (5 bases). The length of the CDR3 is 15 residues. Between the trimmed V and J ends, which lost 4 bases and 3 bases, there was a span of 16 bases. The germline CDR1 and CDR2 sequences are LGHNA and YSLEER. The CDR3 loop reads CASSRDFSGNYEQYF. In nucleotides, the CDR3 is TGCGCCAGCAGCCGAGATTTTTCAGGGAACTACGAGCAGTACTTC.

The chain recombines TRBV18 with TRBJ1-1; unclear D gene. Trimming cost V 2 bases and J 2 bases, with 6 bases left between them. CDR1 and CDR2 (germline): KGHSH, LQKENI. The CDR3 is 13 amino acids. The CDR3 DNA reads TGTGCCAGCTCACCAGAGATTAACACTGAAGCTTTCTTT. The encoded protein is CASSPEINTEAFF.

The V gene is TRBV13, the J gene TRBJ2-5; 7 bases line up with TRBD1. V shed 5 bases, J shed 5 bases, and the junction held 20 bases outside the gene matches. Germline V gene sequence: CDR1 PRHDT, CDR2 FYEKMQ (reference sequence). The length of the CDR3 is 18 residues. CDR3 amino acids: CASSGYRYGTDSKETQYF. CDR3 DNA sequence: TGTGCCAGCAGCGGATACCGCTACGGGACAGACTCTAAGGAGACCCAGTACTTC.

The chain links TRBV13 to TRBJ2-6; the match to TRBD1 covers 9 bases. Germline CDR1 and CDR2: PRHDT and FYEKMQ (reference sequence). The CDR3 totals 17 residues. The V segment lost 5 bases and the J segment 2 bases; nucleotides outside the gene matches: 7. The CDR3 is CASSHLRTGAGANVLTF. The CDR3, as DNA: TGTGCCAGCAGCCACCTCCGGACAGGGGCTGGGGCCAACGTCCTGACTTTC.

This chain joins TRBV30 and TRBJ2-3; 13 bases map to TRBD2. This CDR3 comprises 18 residues. The germline CDR1 and CDR2 sequences are GTSNPN and SVGIG (reference sequence). The V segment lost 5 bases and the J segment 2 bases; nucleotides outside the gene matches: 13. In DNA, the CDR3 is TGTGCCTGGCGTCCGGGACTAGCGGGACCACCATTCACAGATACGCAGTATTTT. It is translated as CAWRPGLAGPPFTDTQYF.

The rearrangement joins TRBV9 to TRBJ2-1; possible D gene TRBD1, 7 bases. Between the trimmed V and J ends, which lost 2 bases and 2 bases, there was a span of 11 bases. The CDR3 has 15 amino acids. Germline CDR1 is SGDLS and CDR2 is YYNGEE. The CDR3 protein is CASSVGGGAYNEQFF. CDR3 DNA: TGTGCCAGCAGCGTCGGAGGGGGCGCCTACAATGAGCAGTTCTTC.

This chain uses TRBV18 with TRBJ1-5; 10 positions agree with TRBD1. Germline CDR1 KGHSH, CDR2 LQKENI. The CDR3 loop spans 15 amino acids. The V segment lost 4 bases and the J segment 1 base; nucleotides outside the gene matches: 1. CDR3 residues: CASSLGQGSNQPQHF. The CDR3 nucleotides are TGTGCCAGCTCACTGGGACAGGGGAGCAATCAGCCCCAGCATTTT.

The rearrangement joins TRBV6-5 to TRBJ1-1; D might be TRBD1 (6 bases). This CDR3 has 14 residues. The ends were cut back, 6 bases at V and 0 bases at J, with 11 bases in the middle. CDR1 and CDR2 from the germline V gene are MNHEY and SVGAGI. The CDR3 nucleotides read TGTGCCAGCAGATGGACAGTTTTGAACACTGAAGCTTTCTTT. It yields the protein CASRWTVLNTEAFF.

The chain joins TRBV5-8 to TRBJ1-5; no definite D call. The CDR3 totals 13 residues. The ends were cut back, 5 bases at V and 5 bases at J, with 11 bases in the middle. CDR1 is SGHTS and CDR2 is YDEGEE in the germline V gene. CDR3 sequence reads: CASSRTADQPQHF. For the CDR3, the DNA is TGTGCCAGCAGTCGTACAGCAGATCAGCCCCAGCATTTT.

The chain links TRBV11-2 to TRBJ2-2; the match to TRBD2 covers 7 bases. Germline values: CDR1 SGHAT, CDR2 FQNNGV. The trim removed 6 bases at V and 5 bases at J, leaving 12 bases unmatched. The length of the CDR3 is 16 residues. CDR3 amino acids: CASRLPGRGSTGELFF. The CDR3 DNA follows: TGTGCCAGCAGACTCCCTGGGCGGGGGTCGACCGGGGAGCTGTTTTTT.

CDR3 DNA: TGTGCCAGCAGCTTAGATGGGCAGCCGACCTACGAGCAGTACTTC. Translated, it gives CASSLDGQPTYEQYF. The rearrangement links TRBV11-3 to TRBJ2-7; no definite D call. The V and J ends lost 0 bases and 2 bases respectively, with 11 bases between them. The CDR3 covers 15 residues. CDR1 is SGHNT and CDR2 is YENEEA in the germline V gene.

V and J are TRBV6-5 and TRBJ1-6; D is ambiguous. The V gene lost 5 bases and the J gene lost 10 bases, with 12 bases spanning the gap. Per the germline V gene, CDR1 is MNHEY and CDR2 is SVGAGI. The CDR3 contains 13 residues. The CDR3 region has the DNA TGTGCCAGCAGTAAGAGGGTCCCCTCACCCCTCCACTTT. It encodes CASSKRVPSPLHF.

V is TRBV29-1 and J is TRBJ1-6; TRBD1 is a possible D gene (5 bases). Germline CDR1 is SQVTM and CDR2 is ANQGSEA. There are 12 residues in the CDR3. Trimming removed 7 bases at V and 6 bases at J, with 10 bases between. This chain's CDR3 is CSAGDFNSPLHF. The CDR3 coding sequence is TGCAGCGCCGGGGACTTTAATTCACCCCTCCACTTT.

The chain links TRBV10-1 to TRBJ2-5; the match to TRBD2 covers 7 bases. This CDR3 is 14 amino acids long. Germline V CDR1 and CDR2: WNHNN, SYGVQD (reference sequence). CDR3 DNA: TGCGCGCCAAGCGGGAAGACATTCATAGAGACCCAGTACTTC. Translated: CAPSGKTFIETQYF.

The J gene is TRBJ2-1, the V gene TRBV29-1; TRBD2 matches at 10 bases. Losses at the gene ends were 6 bases for V and 9 bases for J; bases not matched to a gene: 14. Looked up from germline, CDR1 is SQVTM and CDR2 is ANQGSEA. The CDR3 sequence is 15 residues long. Here the CDR3 reads CSVSSRLAGEGEQFF. In nucleotides, the CDR3 is TGCAGCGTGTCGTCCAGGCTAGCGGGGGAGGGTGAGCAGTTCTTC.

The CDR3 DNA reads as TGCGCCAGCAGCTTGGTAGGGGCCGCAACTAATGAAAAACTGTTTTTT. Its translation is CASSLVGAATNEKLFF. This chain joins TRBV5-1 and TRBJ1-4; D may be TRBD1 (5 bases). The germline V gene encodes CDR1 SGHRS and CDR2 YFSETQ. The CDR3 is 16 residues long. The V gene lost 0 bases and the J gene lost 0 bases, with 9 bases spanning the gap.

V is TRBV5-4 and J is TRBJ1-4; D might be TRBD1 (6 bases). Germline loops: CDR1 SGHNT, CDR2 YYREEE (reference sequence). V was trimmed by 0 bases and J by 8 bases, leaving 14 bases between them. The CDR3 loop spans 15 amino acids. CDR3 residues: CASSLGGRGDEKLFF. As DNA, the CDR3 is TGTGCCAGCAGCTTGGGGGGCAGGGGCGACGAAAAACTGTTTTTT.

This chain joins TRBV5-4 and TRBJ1-2, with 9 bases fitting TRBD1. The CDR3 totals 16 residues. Germline CDR1 and CDR2: SGHNT and YYREEE (reference sequence). J was trimmed by 7 bases and V by 2 bases; bases with no gene match: 12. In DNA form, the CDR3 reads TGTGCCAGCAGCTTAACAGGGGGCGCCAATAGGGGTGGCTACACCTTC. It codes for CASSLTGGANRGGYTF.

V and J are TRBV7-6 and TRBJ2-6; TRBD1 is a possible D gene (5 bases). The V end lost 1 base, the J end lost 0 bases, and 13 bases lay between the germline ends. The germline CDR1 and CDR2 sequences are SGHVS and FNYEAQ. The CDR3 runs to 18 residues. CDR3 in amino acids: CASSLDRQSFSGANVLTF. The CDR3 DNA reads TGTGCCAGCAGCTTAGACAGGCAATCCTTCTCTGGGGCCAACGTCCTGACTTTC.

This chain links TRBV7-2 with TRBJ2-3; D unresolved. V gave up 6 bases and J gave up 1 base, with 11 bases separating them. Germline V lookup: CDR1 SGHTA, CDR2 FQGNSA. The CDR3 length is 14 residues. The CDR3 DNA reads TGTGCCAGCAGAAATGACTGGGGCACAGATACGCAGTATTTT. Its translation: CASRNDWGTDTQYF.

The V gene is TRBV19, the J gene TRBJ1-5; 10 bases map to TRBD1. CDR3 size: 15 residues. Looked up from germline, CDR1 is LNHDA and CDR2 is SQIVND (reference sequence). Trimming took 10 bases from V and 7 from J; bases not matched to a gene: 13. CDR3 region: CATRTGTGAGQPQHF. CDR3 nucleotide sequence: TGTGCCACAAGAACCGGGACAGGGGCCGGACAGCCCCAGCATTTT.

On this clone: This sample also contains other DNA sequences that code for the same CDR3. The chain employs TRBV5-6 and TRBJ1-6; 10 nucleotides match TRBD1. After removal of 2 bases from V and 10 bases from J, the junction contained 3 bases not matched to a gene. Germline CDR1 is SGHDT and CDR2 is YYEEEE. The CDR3 is made up of 14 amino acids. CDR3 coding DNA: TGTGCCAGCAGCTTCGGGACAGGGGACTCACCCCTCCACTTT. It is translated as CASSFGTGDSPLHF.

The chain employs TRBV5-4 and TRBJ2-1; no clear D gene. Trimming took off 7 bases at V and 6 bases at J, with 8 bases between the two ends. This CDR3 is built from 11 residues. The V gene's germline CDR1 is SGHNT and CDR2 YYREEE (reference sequence). CDR3 bases: TGTGCCAGCCCGAGAAGCAATGAGCAGTTCTTC. Protein sequence: CASPRSNEQFF.

This rearrangement joins TRBV9 to TRBJ1-1, with a weak D call TRBD1 (5 bases). CDR1 and CDR2 from the germline V gene are SGDLS and YYNGEE. V gave up 4 bases and J gave up 6 bases, with 13 bases separating them. This CDR3 has 13 residues. CDR3 in amino acids: CASSPQGIPEAFF. CDR3 sequence (DNA): TGTGCCAGCAGCCCGCAGGGAATCCCTGAAGCTTTCTTT.

The chain is built from TRBV5-1 and TRBJ1-1; 7 nucleotides match TRBD1. Germline values: CDR1 SGHRS, CDR2 YFSETQ. The CDR3 covers 13 residues. V was pared by 4 bases and J by 7 bases, with 7 bases of the junction left unmatched. This chain's CDR3 is CASSLSGGGEAFF. CDR3 nucleotides: TGCGCCAGCAGCCTTTCAGGGGGAGGTGAAGCTTTCTTT.

The V call is TRBV19, the J call TRBJ1-1; TRBD1 agrees at 10 bases. Germline assignment: CDR1 LNHDA and CDR2 SQIVND (reference sequence). The CDR3 has 14 residues. The V segment lost 5 bases and the J segment 5 bases; nucleotides outside the gene matches: 5. CDR3 loop: CASSARTGGTEAFF. DNA of the CDR3: TGTGCCAGTAGTGCCCGGACAGGGGGGACTGAAGCTTTCTTT.

V gene TRBV5-1 combines with J gene TRBJ2-4; 11 bases agree with TRBD2. This CDR3 has 18 residues. J lost 1 base, V lost 3 bases, and 9 bases had no gene match. Germline V CDR1 and CDR2: SGHRS, YFSETQ. CDR3 bases: TGCGCCAGCAGCTCGACCGTCACTAGCGGGAGTGCCAAAAACATTCAGTACTTC. It encodes CASSSTVTSGSAKNIQYF.

This chain connects TRBV7-2 to TRBJ2-7; TRBD2 might be the D (5 bases). CDR1 is SGHTA and CDR2 is FQGNSA in the germline V gene. This CDR3 contains 16 residues. Trimming shortened V by 5 bases and J by 0 bases, and 17 bases separated the two germline ends. CDR3 bases: TGTGCCAGCAGCGTCGGACCAGCGGATACCTCCTACGAGCAGTACTTC. Translated, it gives CASSVGPADTSYEQYF.

The genes are TRBV6-5 and TRBJ1-4; TRBD1 aligns across 8 bases. The germline V gene has CDR1 MNHEY and CDR2 SVGAGI. V shed 2 bases, J shed 8 bases, and the junction held 1 base outside the gene matches. This CDR3 region has 13 residues. CDR3: CASSYRDREKLFF. CDR3 nucleotides: TGTGCCAGCAGTTACAGGGACAGGGAAAAACTGTTTTTT.